This passage covers 18 T cell receptor beta chains from one sample sequenced in a study of CD4+ T cells in melanoma. Clones were sequenced by immunoSEQ multiplex PCR, and TCRdb holds only the in-frame ones, with some missing. The table has 110,000 to 150,000 clones, 80% to 95% seen once. Source of these receptors: a human donor with melanoma.

The V gene is TRBV4-1, the J gene TRBJ1-6, with D possibly TRBD1 on 5 matching bases. The germline V and J ends were trimmed by 1 base and 7 bases, with 14 bases remaining between them. CDR3 size: 16 residues. Germline V CDR1 and CDR2: MGHRA, YSYEKL. The CDR3 nucleotides are TGCGCCAGCAGCCAAGGGATACAGGCTCAGAATTCACCCCTCCACTTT. Translated: CASSQGIQAQNSPLHF.

The J gene is TRBJ2-2, the V gene TRBV7-3; possibly TRBD1 or TRBD2 for D (5 bases each). Trimming took 2 bases from V and 5 from J, leaving 15 bases between them. The CDR3 length is 16 residues. Germline V gives CDR1 SGHTA, CDR2 FQGTGA. CDR3 sequence (DNA): TGTGCCAGCAGCTTAGGATCGGGGCTGGGAACCGGGGAGCTGTTTTTT. This sequence encodes CASSLGSGLGTGELFF.

This clone was detected only once. This rearrangement joins TRBV11-2 to TRBJ1-4; weak D call: TRBD1 (5 bases). V lost 4 bases to trimming and J lost 0 bases, with 12 bases between them. CDR3 length: 16 residues. Looked up from germline, CDR1 is SGHAT and CDR2 is FQNNGV. CDR3 nucleotides: TGTGCCAGCAGCTCACAAGGGGCTTCAACTAATGAAAAACTGTTTTTT. It specifies CASSSQGASTNEKLFF.

This clone was recorded once. V usage is TRBV5-4 and J usage is TRBJ2-7; 11 bases are shared with TRBD1. Trimming cost V 7 bases and J 5 bases; bases outside gene matches: 2. The CDR3 is made up of 12 amino acids. CDR1 and CDR2 (germline): SGHNT, YYREEE (reference sequence). The CDR3 region has the DNA TGTGCCAGCGGACAGGGGGCCCACGAGCAGTACTTC. This sequence encodes CASGQGAHEQYF.

This clone has just one count. V and J are TRBV5-1 and TRBJ1-1, with D perhaps matching TRBD1 (5 bases). The ends were cut back, 0 bases at V and 1 base at J, with 10 bases in the middle. The length of the CDR3 is 15 residues. Germline-derived CDR1 and CDR2 are SGHRS and YFSETQ. The CDR3 DNA is TGCGCCAGCAGCTTGGACGGGGCCGCGAACACTGAAGCTTTCTTT. It specifies CASSLDGAANTEAFF.

The chain has TRBV18 and TRBJ1-4, with unresolved D. There are 16 residues in the CDR3. V was clipped by 1 base and J by 0 bases, with 9 bases between them. CDR1 and CDR2 from the germline V gene are KGHSH and LQKENI. The CDR3 DNA is TGTGCCAGCTCACCACGCGCGGGGACAACTAATGAAAAACTGTTTTTT. It yields the protein CASSPRAGTTNEKLFF.

The V gene is TRBV6-1, the J gene TRBJ2-1; 8 bases map to TRBD1. This CDR3 region has 14 residues. Losses at the gene ends were 6 bases for V and 3 bases for J; bases not matched to a gene: 4. Per germline, CDR1 MNHNS and CDR2 SASEGT. In DNA form, the CDR3 reads TGTGCCAGCAGGAAGGACAGGGACTACAATGAGCAGTTCTTC. Encoded protein: CASRKDRDYNEQFF.

The rearrangement joins TRBV10-2 to TRBJ2-7; TRBD1 agrees at 9 bases. The J segment lost 4 bases and the V segment lost 7 bases, leaving 2 bases of the junction unmatched. From germline, CDR1 is WSHSY and CDR2 SAAADI. This CDR3 comprises 12 residues. CDR3 nucleotides: TGCGCCAGCAACAGGGGGCCATACGAGCAGTACTTC. Protein product: CASNRGPYEQYF.

The genes are TRBV5-1 and TRBJ2-5; TRBD1 matches 11 bases. The V and J ends lost 3 bases and 2 bases, in that order; junction bases with no gene match: 3. The CDR3 totals 15 residues. Germline V CDR1 and CDR2: SGHRS, YFSETQ. For the CDR3, the DNA is TGCGCCAGCAGCTCACGGGACAGGGGGCAAGAGACCCAGTACTTC. This sequence encodes CASSSRDRGQETQYF.

The CDR3 sequence: CASSTVPQGPYGYTF. Here the CDR3 DNA reads TGCGCCAGCAGCACGGTACCTCAGGGCCCCTATGGCTACACCTTC. This chain links TRBV5-1 with TRBJ1-2; possible D gene TRBD1, 5 bases. Trimming cost V 4 bases and J 4 bases, with 17 bases left between them. The CDR3 totals 15 residues. Germline V gene sequence: CDR1 SGHRS, CDR2 YFSETQ.

Concerning this clone itself: Other nucleotide sequences in the sample specify the same CDR3. The chain has TRBV5-1 and TRBJ1-5; TRBD1 matches at 7 bases. V lost 2 bases to trimming and J lost 6 bases; unmatched junction nucleotides: 5. The germline V gene encodes CDR1 SGHRS and CDR2 YFSETQ. The CDR3 is made up of 14 amino acids. The CDR3 protein is CASSLQGTGQPQHF. The CDR3 DNA follows: TGCGCCAGCAGCTTACAGGGGACCGGTCAGCCCCAGCATTTT.

About this clone: Other DNA sequences from this sample encode an identical CDR3 as well. This chain uses TRBV5-1 with TRBJ2-1; no clear D. The germline gives CDR1 SGHRS, CDR2 YFSETQ. Between the trimmed V and J ends, which lost 5 bases and 5 bases, there was a span of 5 bases. There are 11 residues in the CDR3. Here the CDR3 reads CASSSNNEQFF. CDR3 in DNA: TGCGCCAGCAGTAGTAACAATGAGCAGTTCTTC.

J is TRBJ1-2 and V is TRBV5-6; D uncertain. Trimming took 0 bases from V and 2 from J, leaving 5 bases between them. This CDR3 region has 13 residues. Germline V CDR1 and CDR2: SGHDT, YYEEEE. CDR3 protein: CASSLAANYGYTF. The DNA of the CDR3 is TGTGCCAGCAGCTTGGCAGCGAACTATGGCTACACCTTC. Full variable domain (outside the CDR3, taken from reference TRBV5-6 and TRBJ1-2): DAGVTQSPTHLIKTRGQQVTLRCSPKSGHDTVSWYQQALGQGPQFIFQYYEEEERQRGNFPDRFSGHQFPNYSSELNVNALLLGDSALYLCASSLAANYGYTFGSGTRLTVV.

The CDR3 is CASSLEGASTDTQYF. The CDR3 DNA reads as TGTGCCAGCAGCTTAGAGGGCGCGAGCACAGATACGCAGTATTTT. This rearrangement joins TRBV7-2 to TRBJ2-3; D is undetermined. The CDR3 loop spans 15 amino acids. Trimming shortened V by 1 base and J by 0 bases, and 8 bases separated the two germline ends. Looked up from germline, CDR1 is SGHTA and CDR2 is FQGNSA.

This rearrangement joins TRBV18 to TRBJ1-2, with D possibly being TRBD1 (5 bases). The germline V gene encodes CDR1 KGHSH and CDR2 LQKENI. The CDR3 has 14 amino acids. Between the trimmed V and J ends, which lost 3 bases and 7 bases, there was a span of 15 bases. The CDR3 coding sequence is TGTGCCAGCTCACCTGGGCAGGGTCACGGTGGCTACACCTTC. This sequence encodes CASSPGQGHGGYTF.

This sequence joins TRBV9 and TRBJ1-1; D is uncertain. The germline V gene has CDR1 SGDLS and CDR2 YYNGEE. V lost 0 bases and J 4 bases, leaving 10 bases between the germline ends. This CDR3 is 14 amino acids long. CDR3 DNA: TGTGCCAGCAGCGTAGGGAATGGAGTCACTGAAGCTTTCTTT. This encodes CASSVGNGVTEAFF.

This clone was observed a single time. The chain joins TRBV14 to TRBJ2-7; 8 bases match TRBD1. This CDR3 has 17 residues. J lost 0 bases, V lost 5 bases, and 12 bases had no gene match. Germline V CDR1 and CDR2: SGHDN, FVKESK. As DNA, the CDR3 is TGTGCCAGCAGCTCGACGGTTGGACAGGGAAGCTCCTACGAGCAGTACTTC. This sequence encodes CASSSTVGQGSSYEQYF.

The chain links TRBV5-1 to TRBJ2-3, with TRBD2 identical over 9 bases. The germline gives CDR1 SGHRS, CDR2 YFSETQ. The CDR3 contains 17 residues. The V and J ends lost 0 bases and 4 bases, in that order; junction bases with no gene match: 9. CDR3: CASSLGASGDMADTQYF. CDR3 bases: TGCGCCAGCAGCTTGGGGGCTAGCGGGGATATGGCAGATACGCAGTATTTT.